These 13 T cell receptor beta chains share one sample of origin, sequenced in a study of blood T cell repertoires in COVID-19. Sequencing used immunoSEQ multiplex PCR; TCRdb keeps in-frame clones, though not all of them. This table has around 100,000 clones, approximately 90% appearing once. The source material was peripheral blood. These receptors originate from a human donor in a cohort sampled during active COVID-19.

The genes are TRBV7-9 and TRBJ1-6; tentatively, D is TRBD1 (5 bases). The CDR3 length is 16 residues. Germline values: CDR1 SEHNR, CDR2 FQNEAQ (reference sequence). Between the trimmed V and J ends, which lost 11 bases and 10 bases, there was a span of 27 bases. The CDR3 DNA reads TGTGCCGTACCCGTGCGGGGGTCTAGAGAGGGATCACCCCTCCACTTT. It yields the protein CAVPVRGSREGSPLHF.

The V call is TRBV2, the J call TRBJ2-2, with D perhaps matching TRBD2 (6 bases). V was pared by 7 bases and J by 5 bases, with 11 bases between. The CDR3 length is 13 residues. CDR1 and CDR2 from the germline V gene are SNHLY and FYNNEI. CDR3 bases: TGTGCCAGCAAGTGGGGGGTGACCGGGGAGCTGTTTTTT. Translated, it gives CASKWGVTGELFF. The full variable domain, rest sourced from reference TRBV2 and TRBJ2-2, is EPEVTQTPSHQVTQMGQEVILRCVPISNHLYFYWYRQILGQKVEFLVSFYNNEISEKSEIFDDQFSVERPDGSNFTLKIRSTKLEDSAMYFCASKWGVTGELFFGEGSRLTVL.

The rearrangement joins TRBV10-3 to TRBJ1-2; possible D gene TRBD1, 6 bases. The CDR3 spans 14 residues. Germline CDR1 reads ENHRY; CDR2 reads SYGVKD. V was shortened by 3 bases and J by 4 bases, with 12 bases between the two germline ends. The CDR3 nucleotides read TGTGCCATCAGTGAACAACAGGGTGCCTATGGCTACACCTTC. Protein: CAISEQQGAYGYTF.

This clone was counted between two and nine times. The chain links TRBV7-6 to TRBJ1-1, with TRBD1 identical over 7 bases. In germline, CDR1 is SGHVS, CDR2 FNYEAQ. The CDR3 length is 15 residues. V shed 3 bases, J shed 0 bases, and the junction held 4 bases outside the gene matches. The CDR3 coding sequence is TGTGCCAGCAGCTTGGGCAGGGGGTTGAACACTGAAGCTTTCTTT. Its protein is CASSLGRGLNTEAFF.

In its sample, this clone was seen a few times. The CDR3 loop is CASGLPRENGNTIYF. The CDR3 nucleotides read TGTGCTAGTGGCCTACCCAGGGAAAATGGAAACACCATATATTTT. The V and J genes are TRBV12-5 and TRBJ1-3; D perhaps matches TRBD1 (5 bases). The V gene's germline CDR1 is LGHNT and CDR2 FRNRAP. V was shortened by 6 bases and J by 3 bases, with 15 bases between the two germline ends. This CDR3 comprises 15 residues. The full variable domain, its missing parts supplied by reference TRBV12-5 and TRBJ1-3, is DARVTQTPRHKVTEMGQEVTMRCQPILGHNTVFWYRQTMMQGLELLAYFRNRAPLDDSGMPKDRFSAEMPDATLATLKIQPSEPRDSAVYFCASGLPRENGNTIYFGEGSWLTVV.

The gene calls are TRBV6-4 and TRBJ2-1; 7 nucleotides line up with TRBD1. Looked up from germline, CDR1 is MRHNA and CDR2 is SNTAGT. CDR3 length: 14 amino acids. Unmatched junction bases numbered 8, after V lost 3 bases and J lost 9 bases. CDR3 bases: TGTGCCAGCAGTGAATCGACAGGGTTGGGTGAGCAGTTCTTC. As protein: CASSESTGLGEQFF.

This clone showed up just a few times. The chain links TRBV9 to TRBJ2-7; 7 bases map to TRBD1. Losses at the gene ends were 4 bases for V and 4 bases for J; bases not matched to a gene: 8. The germline V gene has CDR1 SGDLS and CDR2 YYNGEE. This CDR3 is 14 amino acids long. This CDR3 reads CASSRRDRAYEQYF. In nucleotides, the CDR3 is TGTGCCAGCAGCCGAAGGGACAGAGCTTACGAGCAGTACTTC. The complete variable domain, with remaining parts taken from reference TRBV9 and TRBJ2-7, reads DSGVTQTPKHLITATGQRVTLRCSPRSGDLSVYWYQQSLDQGLQFLIQYYNGEERAKGNILERFSAQQFPDLHSELNLSSLELGDSALYFCASSRRDRAYEQYFGPGTRLTVT.

The table lists this clone with a few counts. The chain uses TRBV11-2 and TRBJ2-6; D is undetermined. There are 13 residues in the CDR3. The germline gives CDR1 SGHAT, CDR2 FQNNGV. The germline V and J ends were trimmed by 7 bases and 4 bases, with 8 bases remaining between them. DNA of the CDR3: TGTGCCAGCACCAGGTCCGGGGCCAACGTCCTGACTTTC. It is translated as CASTRSGANVLTF.

The V and J genes are TRBV28 and TRBJ2-1; 9 bases are a match to TRBD2. The CDR3 contains 16 residues. Unmatched junction bases numbered 6, after V lost 6 bases and J lost 0 bases. CDR1 and CDR2 from the germline V gene are MDHEN and SYDVKM. The CDR3 loop reads CASRGPSGASYNEQFF. In nucleotides, the CDR3 is TGTGCCAGCAGGGGTCCTAGCGGGGCCTCCTACAATGAGCAGTTCTTC.

The chain employs TRBV5-1 and TRBJ2-2; 10 bases are a match to TRBD2. CDR1 SGHRS and CDR2 YFSETQ come from the germline V gene. Trimming cost V 4 bases and J 6 bases; bases outside gene matches: 3. This CDR3 comprises 14 residues. The CDR3 is CASSHLAGAGELFF. CDR3 in DNA: TGCGCCAGCAGCCATCTAGCGGGGGCCGGGGAGCTGTTTTTT.

In its sample, this clone was seen once. The chain links TRBV3-1 (or the pseudogene TRBV3-2) to TRBJ2-3, with 7 bases that match TRBD1. The length of the CDR3 is 18 residues. After removal of 4 bases from V and 2 bases from J, the junction contained 15 bases not matched to a gene. Looked up from germline, CDR1 is LGHDT and CDR2 is YNNKEL (reference sequence). The CDR3 region has the DNA TGTGCCAGCAGCCTAGATTACCTCCCAGGGGGATCCACAGATACGCAGTATTTT. Translated, it gives CASSLDYLPGGSTDTQYF.

The J gene is TRBJ2-3, the V gene TRBV29-1, with a weak D call TRBD2 (5 bases). V lost 2 bases and J lost 6, with 24 bases in between. The germline CDR1 and CDR2 sequences are SQVTM and ANQGSEA. This CDR3 region has 17 residues. CDR3 in DNA: TGCAGCGTTGAATACAATTCCATCCGGACCGGGGTGGATACGCAGTATTTT. This codes for CSVEYNSIRTGVDTQYF.

The rearrangement uses TRBV4-1 and TRBJ2-1; 12 bases map to TRBD1. The germline CDR1 and CDR2 sequences are MGHRA and YSYEKL. The trim removed 0 bases at V and 6 bases at J, leaving 3 bases unmatched. This CDR3 is 16 amino acids long. CDR3 coding DNA: TGCGCCAGCAGCCAAGATCCGGGACAGGGGGCCAATGAGCAGTTCTTC. The encoded protein is CASSQDPGQGANEQFF.